The 22 T cell receptor beta chains below come from one sample, sequenced in a study of blood T cell repertoires in COVID-19. Clones were read by immunoSEQ multiplex PCR, and TCRdb kept only the in-frame ones, dropping some. The repertoire holds 150,000 or so clones, 70% to 85% seen once, with over 25% in the top ten. The specimen was peripheral blood. Source of these receptors: a woman between 55 and 75 years old with acute or convalescent COVID-19.

This clone was detected a few times. The chain recombines TRBV19 with TRBJ1-4; D is unclear. CDR1 is LNHDA, CDR2 SQIVND, per germline (reference sequence). This CDR3 region has 15 residues. The V end was cut by 6 bases, the J end by 5 bases, with 16 bases between. The CDR3 loop is CASRALRTGNEKLFF. The CDR3, as DNA: TGTGCCAGTAGGGCACTTAGGACGGGAAATGAAAAACTGTTTTTT.

V is TRBV5-1 and J is TRBJ2-5, with D hard to call. CDR3 length: 11 residues. The germline V and J ends were trimmed by 5 bases and 2 bases, with 4 bases remaining between them. Germline V gene sequence: CDR1 SGHRS, CDR2 YFSETQ. The CDR3 DNA follows: TGCGCCAGCAGGTCTCAAGAGACCCAGTACTTC. Protein sequence: CASRSQETQYF.

The rearrangement uses TRBV10-3 and TRBJ1-6; TRBD1 matches 10 bases. The V gene's germline CDR1 is ENHRY and CDR2 SYGVKD. CDR3 length equals 14 residues. V gave up 6 bases and J gave up 10 bases; unmatched junction bases: 6. The CDR3 sequence: CAISLPDRGSPLHF. CDR3 DNA: TGTGCCATCAGCCTACCGGACAGGGGGTCACCCCTCCACTTT.

The chain uses TRBV6-5 and TRBJ2-2, with D tentatively TRBD1 (5 bases). The germline gives CDR1 MNHEY, CDR2 SVGAGI. The CDR3 loop spans 16 amino acids. V lost 2 bases, J lost 4 bases, and 14 bases lay in between. CDR3 coding DNA: TGTGCCAGCAGTTACGACAGTTCGAGAAGCACCGGGGAGCTGTTTTTT. Amino acid sequence: CASSYDSSRSTGELFF.

The CDR3 here is CASKETRSGNTIYF. Here the CDR3 DNA reads TGTGCCAGCAAGGAGACGAGATCTGGAAACACCATATATTTT. V usage is TRBV11-2 and J usage is TRBJ1-3; D gene ambiguous. Per the germline V gene, CDR1 is SGHAT and CDR2 is FQNNGV. Trimming stripped 7 bases from V and 1 base from J, with 11 bases between. The CDR3 totals 14 residues.

The chain uses TRBV11-3 and TRBJ2-2; 7 bases fit TRBD1. Germline CDR1 and CDR2: SGHNT and YENEEA. V lost 0 bases and J lost 6; bases outside the gene matches: 10. The CDR3 has 17 amino acids. Here the CDR3 reads CASSLDLMGQPAGELFF. For the CDR3, the DNA is TGTGCCAGCAGCTTAGATCTTATGGGACAGCCCGCCGGGGAGCTGTTTTTT.

The V and J genes are TRBV5-5 and TRBJ2-1; 8 bases match TRBD1. Unmatched junction bases numbered 9, after V lost 4 bases and J lost 9 bases. Germline CDR1 and CDR2: SGHKS and YYEKEE (reference sequence). This CDR3 spans 14 amino acids. CDR3 sequence reads: CASSPGQVWSEQFF. The CDR3 bases are TGTGCCAGCAGCCCGGGACAGGTTTGGTCTGAGCAGTTCTTC.

The rearrangement links TRBV2 to TRBJ1-2; tentatively, D is TRBD1 (6 bases). The V gene's germline CDR1 is SNHLY and CDR2 FYNNEI. CDR3 size: 14 residues. V was clipped by 7 bases and J by 3 bases, with 15 bases between them. In DNA, the CDR3 is TGTGCCAGCACCCCTCAGGGGATCGACTATGGCTACACCTTC. Its translation is CASTPQGIDYGYTF.

This clone came up a few times. The V and J genes are TRBV5-4 and TRBJ2-6; possible D gene TRBD1, 5 bases. The CDR3 has 16 residues. V lost 1 base and J lost 0, with 8 bases in between. Germline V gene data show CDR1 as SGHNT and CDR2 as YYREEE (reference sequence). CDR3 sequence: CASSLPRASGANVLTF. CDR3 DNA sequence: TGTGCCAGCAGCTTGCCCAGGGCCTCTGGGGCCAACGTCCTGACTTTC.

The chain employs TRBV18 and TRBJ1-1; D not resolved. The CDR3 consists of 12 residues. The germline V gene encodes CDR1 KGHSH and CDR2 LQKENI. V was cut by 6 bases and J by 1 base, with 6 bases left in between. The CDR3 reads CASSSRNTEAFF. Written as DNA, the CDR3 is TGTGCCAGCTCGTCGAGGAACACTGAAGCTTTCTTT.

The chain employs TRBV7-9 and TRBJ2-7; a weak D match, TRBD1 (6 bases). V shed 5 bases and J shed 6 bases, with 11 bases lying between them. Germline CDR1 and CDR2: SEHNR and FQNEAQ (reference sequence). The CDR3 totals 12 residues. In DNA, the CDR3 is TGTGCCAGCAGCGATACAGGGAGCGAGCAGTACGTC. It codes for CASSDTGSEQYV.

The chain links TRBV7-2 to TRBJ2-1, with TRBD2 matching 11 bases. The V gene end was trimmed by 4 bases and the J gene end by 6 bases; junction bases not matched to a gene: 11. CDR3 size: 17 residues. Germline values: CDR1 SGHTA, CDR2 FQGNSA. This chain's CDR3 is CASSSEASGGISNEQFF. In nucleotides, the CDR3 is TGTGCCAGCAGCTCAGAGGCTAGCGGGGGGATAAGCAATGAGCAGTTCTTC.

This chain uses TRBV18 with TRBJ2-3; 9 bases fit TRBD2. This CDR3 is 15 amino acids long. Germline CDR1 is KGHSH and CDR2 is LQKENI. The junction had 9 bases not matched to a gene; V was cut back by 0 bases and J by 11 bases. The CDR3 DNA is TGTGCCAGCTCACCACCGGGACTAGCCTTTTTTGGGCAGTATTTT. Its translation: CASSPPGLAFFGQYF. Complete variable domain (other parts from reference TRBV18 and TRBJ2-3): NAGVMQNPRHLVRRRGQEARLRCSPMKGHSHVYWYRQLPEEGLKFMVYLQKENIIDESGMPKERFSAEFPKEGPSILRIQQVVRGDSAAYFCASSPPGLAFFGQYFGPGTRLTVL.

The V and J genes are TRBV4-1 and TRBJ1-6; 7 nucleotides line up with TRBD1. Trimming removed 0 bases from V and 9 bases from J; junction bases left unmatched: 11. Germline CDR1 is MGHRA and CDR2 is YSYEKL. CDR3 length: 17 amino acids. The CDR3 DNA reads as TGCGCCAGCAGCCAAGACCCAGGGGGTTATAGGATTTCACCCCTCCACTTT. It translates to CASSQDPGGYRISPLHF.

The rearrangement uses TRBV18 and TRBJ2-6; 9 bases map to TRBD1. The germline gives CDR1 KGHSH, CDR2 LQKENI. CDR3 size: 17 residues. V dropped 6 bases and J dropped 4; count of bases not matched to a gene: 10. The CDR3: CASSYGQGRSGANVLTF. The CDR3 nucleotides are TGTGCCAGCTCCTACGGACAGGGGAGGTCAGGGGCCAACGTCCTGACTTTC.

In this sample, this clone turned up once. The rearrangement uses TRBV19 and TRBJ1-6; D may be TRBD1 (5 bases). Germline assignment: CDR1 LNHDA and CDR2 SQIVND (reference sequence). The CDR3 runs to 16 residues. Trimming pared 6 bases from V and 6 bases from J, leaving 18 bases between. This CDR3 reads CASRVSGVRINSPLHF. In DNA, the CDR3 is TGTGCCAGTAGAGTATCGGGGGTCCGGATTAATTCACCCCTCCACTTT.

The chain is built from TRBV30 and TRBJ1-3; 9 nucleotides line up with TRBD1. The germline gives CDR1 GTSNPN, CDR2 SVGIG (reference sequence). J was trimmed by 4 bases and V by 4 bases; bases with no gene match: 2. The CDR3 length is 13 residues. The CDR3 reads CAWTGTGGNTIYF. The CDR3 nucleotides read TGTGCCTGGACTGGGACAGGGGGAAACACCATATATTTT.

The V gene is TRBV18, the J gene TRBJ2-7; 8 nucleotides line up with TRBD1. The length of the CDR3 is 13 residues. Trimming took 4 bases from V and 7 from J; bases not matched to a gene: 6. Germline V gives CDR1 KGHSH, CDR2 LQKENI. The CDR3 DNA is TGTGCCAGCTCACGGACAGGGTCGAGGGAGCAGTACGTC. It yields the protein CASSRTGSREQYV.

The rearrangement links TRBV5-4 to TRBJ1-6, with D perhaps matching TRBD1 (6 bases). This CDR3 has 15 amino acids. Trimming shortened V by 6 bases and J by 7 bases, and 17 bases separated the two germline ends. CDR1 is SGHNT and CDR2 is YYREEE in the germline V gene (reference sequence). Here the CDR3 reads CASTHREGWNSPLHF. CDR3 sequence (DNA): TGTGCCAGCACCCACAGGGAAGGTTGGAATTCACCCCTCCACTTT.

The chain employs TRBV19 and TRBJ2-1; 10 nucleotides line up with TRBD2. Germline lookup yields CDR1 LNHDA and CDR2 SQIVND (reference sequence). Trimming cost V 7 bases and J 7 bases; bases outside gene matches: 13. The CDR3 totals 16 residues. In DNA form, the CDR3 reads TGTGCCAGTATGGGCTGGAGGAGCGGGGGGGCAAATGAGCAGTTCTTC. As protein: CASMGWRSGGANEQFF.

This clone was detected a few times. This chain uses TRBV2 with TRBJ1-6, with D perhaps matching TRBD1 (5 bases). Trimming stripped 8 bases from V and 6 bases from J, with 11 bases between. CDR1 SNHLY and CDR2 FYNNEI come from the germline V gene. The CDR3 spans 13 residues. CDR3: CASGARINSPLHF. The CDR3 nucleotides read TGTGCCAGCGGGGCCAGGATTAATTCACCCCTCCACTTT.

This chain joins TRBV28 and TRBJ1-5; D not resolved. Trimming took off 3 bases at V and 4 bases at J, with 7 bases between the two ends. Germline CDR1 reads MDHEN; CDR2 reads SYDVKM. This CDR3 spans 13 amino acids. Here the CDR3 reads CASSFASNQPQHF. The CDR3 region has the DNA TGTGCCAGCAGTTTCGCGAGTAATCAGCCCCAGCATTTT.